This entry concerns a single T cell receptor (beta chain). Its antigen is undetermined. The data originate from a study of cytomegalovirus exposure and HLA in healthy donors. PCR used 60 Vbeta primers and 13 Jbeta primers. Assay: immunoSEQ multiplex PCR; the TCRdb copy retains only in-frame clones and omits some. The sample carries 150,000 or so clones, 65% to 85% recorded once. Germline assignment: CDR1 MGHRA and CDR2 YSYEKL. Trimming removed 5 bases from V and 4 bases from J, with 13 bases in between. The CDR3 is 14 amino acids. Whole-study findings and limits: Sequencing artifact likely explains a cluster of highly shared sequence variants. Later analysis placed DRB1 highest and HLA-C lowest in TCR association rates, which differed by HLA locus. Immune exposure was documented only through CMV serostatus. A later analysis linked a missense variant in DCLRE1C to the trimming of TCR beta V and J genes.

The sequence derives from a man aged 45-65 years in good health and CMV-seronegative. Specimen: PBMCs. The rearrangement uses TRBV4-1 and TRBJ2-3; D ambiguous. CDR3 in amino acids: CASSIPGAADTQYF. The CDR3 bases are TGCGCCAGCAGCATCCCGGGTGCCGCAGATACGCAGTATTTT.